The T cell receptor (beta chain) described here comes from a study of T cells in tuberculosis. Across the whole study: IGRA-negative adolescents, IGRA-positive adolescents with latent tuberculosis and adults with active tuberculosis formed this South African cohort. Study conclusions and caveats: Using the GMM-specific repertoire gave nearly 90% accuracy versus around 74% with motifs. Smaller distances to GMM-specific TCRs suggested their expansion in active tuberculosis.

CDR1 is SGHTA and CDR2 is FQGNSA in the germline V gene. The CDR3 spans 18 residues. J lost 2 bases, V lost 2 bases, and 13 bases had no gene match. Here immunoSEQ multiplex PCR was the method, and the copy in TCRdb shows in-frame clones only, minus some. This sample has about 25,000 clones, with 85% to 95% found just once. About this clone itself: The antigen remains unidentified.

The rearrangement joins TRBV7-2 to TRBJ2-7, with 9 bases aligning to TRBD2. The sample comprised PBMCs. The clonotype originates from a donor aged 10-30 years with latent tuberculosis or without tuberculosis infection. Some clones in this sample may be carry-over from other donors' samples. In nucleotides, the CDR3 is TGTGCCAGCAGCTTAAGGTCTAGCGGGACCTTCATGACCTACGAGCAGTACTTC. This encodes CASSLRSSGTFMTYEQYF.